This T cell receptor (beta chain) was recovered during a study of blood T cell repertoires in COVID-19. On the study more broadly: Both acute and convalescent COVID-19 samples were obtained from the United States, Italy and Spain. T cells, B-cell-depleted T cells, or PBMCs supplied cDNA or gDNA.

Source study methods: Scientists estimated how many nucleated cells there were by amplifying reference gene primers. TCRdb keeps only in-frame clones here, not all; method: immunoSEQ multiplex PCR. The V and J calls and clone size were taken over from that table, and D and trimming were inferred from the DNA. Of 110,000 to 150,000 clones in the sample, around 83% were seen once. Per germline, CDR1 SNHLY and CDR2 FYNNEI. The CDR3 totals 13 residues. Trimming took 7 bases from V and 0 from J, leaving 7 bases between them. The sequence came from a woman aged 80 or over with acute or convalescent COVID-19. Sample: peripheral blood. This chain connects TRBV2 to TRBJ1-5; D ambiguous. The CDR3 coding sequence is TGTGCCAGCATTGACCGTAGCAATCAGCCCCAGCATTTT. Translated: CASIDRSNQPQHF.